This TCR beta chain derives from a study of blood T cell repertoires in COVID-19. Data came from immunoSEQ multiplex PCR; TCRdb stores just in-frame clones and leaves some out. The table includes around 300,000 clones, more than 80% detected once. V shed 1 base and J shed 3 bases, with 15 bases lying between them. The CDR3 covers 16 residues. Germline V gene data show CDR1 as SGHNT and CDR2 as YENEEA. The chain employs TRBV11-3 and TRBJ2-5; perhaps TRBD1 as D (6 bases). The sample comprised peripheral blood. The origin of this receptor is a woman aged 45-65 years with COVID-19, enrolled during active disease. CDR3: CASSLGTGLGEETQYF. In DNA, the CDR3 is TGTGCCAGCAGCTTAGGAACAGGGCTTGGGGAAGAGACCCAGTACTTC.